These 27 T cell receptor beta chains were all obtained from the same sample, sequenced in a study of T cells expressing NK-cell markers. TCRdb re-called the 5' RACE reads; one entry per CDR3 protein, DNA not given. The sample includes some 440,000 distinct CDR3 sequences. Sample: blood T cells: a sorted CD56 or NKG2C T cell subset, CD4+ or CD8+ T cells, or bulk PBMC T cells (not recorded which). The receptors here all came from a woman aged 45-60 years in good health.

The chain uses TRBV5-5 and TRBJ2-3; the D call of TRBD1 rests on TCRdb alone, since no DNA is present to check it. The CDR3 sequence is 17 residues long. CDR1 is SGHKS and CDR2 is YYEKEE in the germline V gene (reference sequence). CDR3 in amino acids: CASSLKNPQAGGDTQYF. The variable domain in full, completed from reference TRBV5-5 and TRBJ2-3, reads DAGVTQSPTHLIKTRGQQVTLRCSPISGHKSVSWYQQVLGQGPQFIFQYYEKEERGRGNFPDRFSARQFPNYSSELNVNALLLGDSALYLCASSLKNPQAGGDTQYFGPGTRLTVL.

The chain combines TRBV5-1 with TRBJ2-7; there is no DNA to check the TCRdb D call of TRBD1. Germline V lookup: CDR1 SGHRS, CDR2 YFSETQ. The CDR3 is 16 residues long. The CDR3 reads CASSLAGRGSSYEQYF. Supplemented by reference TRBV5-1 and TRBJ2-7, the full variable domain reads KAGVTQTPRYLIKTRGQQVTLSCSPISGHRSVSWYQQTPGQGLQFLFEYFSETQRNKGNFPGRFSGRQFSNSRSEMNVSTLELGDSALYLCASSLAGRGSSYEQYFGPGTRLTVT.

The J gene is TRBJ2-2, the V gene TRBV29-1; the D call of TRBD2 rests on TCRdb alone, since no DNA is present to check it. The CDR3 contains 14 residues. CDR1 and CDR2 from the germline V gene are SQVTM and ANQGSEA. CDR3 sequence: CSVAGLAGIGELFF.

The chain carries TRBV12-3 or TRBV12-4 and TRBJ1-6; TCRdb indicates TRBD1, and absent DNA this call remains unverified. This CDR3 is 16 amino acids long. CDR3 sequence reads: CASSLSGEHYNSPLHF.

The gene calls are TRBV20-1 and TRBJ2-1. Germline V gene lookup returns CDR1 DFQATT and CDR2 SNEGSKA (reference sequence). The CDR3 spans 11 residues. The CDR3 reads CSATTSNEQFF.

This chain links TRBV4-1 with TRBJ2-2; no DNA is available, so the TRBD2 call from TCRdb remains unchecked. CDR1 is MGHRA, CDR2 YSYEKL, per germline. There are 17 residues in the CDR3. CDR3 sequence: CASSQVRTSGRNGELFF.

J is TRBJ2-4 and V is TRBV28; TCRdb indicates TRBD1, and absent DNA this call remains unverified. The CDR3 has 14 amino acids. Germline CDR1 MDHEN, CDR2 SYDVKM. CDR3 amino acids: CAIARGGPQNIQYF.

The chain combines TRBV9 with TRBJ2-1; TCRdb designates TRBD1, a call that cannot be tested without DNA. The V gene's germline CDR1 is SGDLS and CDR2 YYNGEE. The CDR3 totals 16 residues. This chain's CDR3 is CASSVDQDTTYNEQFF.

The chain employs TRBV15 and TRBJ2-3. This CDR3 comprises 14 residues. CDR1 is LNHNV and CDR2 is YYDKDF in the germline V gene (reference sequence). The CDR3: CATSRDRLGVTQYF.

The chain carries TRBV24-1 and TRBJ2-7; the TCRdb call, TRBD1, lacks DNA for checking. This CDR3 spans 13 amino acids. Germline lookup yields CDR1 KGHDR and CDR2 SFDVKD. The CDR3 sequence: CATGSATSYEQYF.

The chain links TRBV6-5 to TRBJ2-1; TCRdb outputs TRBD1, but without DNA this stays unchecked. Germline-derived CDR1 and CDR2 are MNHEY and SVGAGI. The length of the CDR3 is 15 residues. Here the CDR3 reads CASSPDRAPYNEQFF.

This rearrangement joins TRBV10-3 to TRBJ2-2. CDR1 is ENHRY, CDR2 SYGVKD, per germline. The CDR3 consists of 15 residues. This CDR3 is CAISESAADTGELFF.

The chain has TRBV6-5 and TRBJ1-2; TCRdb's assignment of TRBD1 cannot be checked, as there is no DNA. The germline V gene encodes CDR1 MNHEY and CDR2 SVGAGI. The CDR3 contains 13 residues. CDR3 in amino acids: CASSSGTNYGYTF.

The chain has TRBV28 and TRBJ2-6; the TCRdb D gene call, TRBD1, has no DNA to confirm it. The germline V gene has CDR1 MDHEN and CDR2 SYDVKM. This CDR3 comprises 16 residues. This CDR3 reads CASSPGGFSGANVLTF.

The chain carries TRBV10-3 and TRBJ1-1; TCRdb selects TRBD1, and the lack of DNA leaves this call unchecked. Germline-derived CDR1 and CDR2 are ENHRY and SYGVKD. CDR3 length: 14 amino acids. The CDR3 sequence: CAISGGQGYTEAFF.

The chain is built from TRBV18 and TRBJ1-4. The CDR3 length is 15 residues. Germline V gene data show CDR1 as KGHSH and CDR2 as LQKENI. The CDR3 is CASSPPSQDSEKLFF.

The rearrangement links TRBV30 to TRBJ2-3; TCRdb's assignment of TRBD2 cannot be checked, as there is no DNA. This CDR3 has 13 amino acids. In germline, CDR1 is GTSNPN, CDR2 SVGIG (reference sequence). CDR3 sequence reads: CAWKGGRSDTQYF.

V usage is TRBV4-1 and J usage is TRBJ2-2; TCRdb's D call, TRBD1, is unchecked because there is no DNA. CDR3 size: 16 residues. Germline CDR1 MGHRA, CDR2 YSYEKL. This chain's CDR3 is CASSHLPPRGSGELFF.

The chain uses TRBV30 and TRBJ1-5; TCRdb's D gene call, TRBD1, goes unchecked for lack of DNA. Germline assignment: CDR1 GTSNPN and CDR2 SVGIG (reference sequence). The CDR3 length is 14 residues. The CDR3: CAWSRWGGRQPQHF.

CDR3 sequence: CSAEGGDTESNEQFF. The chain employs TRBV20-1 and TRBJ2-1; TCRdb's assignment of TRBD1 cannot be checked, as there is no DNA. The germline gives CDR1 DFQATT, CDR2 SNEGSKA (reference sequence). The CDR3 extends over 15 amino acids.

This chain links TRBV11-2 with TRBJ1-2; TCRdb lists TRBD1, though no DNA is available to test this call. The CDR3 extends over 14 amino acids. Germline CDR1 SGHAT, CDR2 FQNNGV. The CDR3 sequence: CASSFGTPVYGYTF.

The V gene is TRBV29-1, the J gene TRBJ2-5; absent DNA, TCRdb's TRBD2 call cannot be checked. This CDR3 is 17 amino acids long. Germline values: CDR1 SQVTM, CDR2 ANQGSEA. CDR3 protein: CSVGVSGRAWYQETQYF. Supplemented by reference TRBV29-1 and TRBJ2-5, the full variable domain reads SAVISQKPSRDICQRGTSLTIQCQVDSQVTMMFWYRQQPGQSLTLIATANQGSEATYESGFVIDKFPISRPNLTFSTLTVSNMSPEDSSIYLCSVGVSGRAWYQETQYFGPGTRLLVL.

This chain links TRBV4-1 with TRBJ2-1; checking the TCRdb D call of TRBD2 is not possible without DNA. The CDR3 loop spans 14 amino acids. Germline V gene lookup returns CDR1 MGHRA and CDR2 YSYEKL. CDR3 region: CASSQDPGKPEQFF.

The rearrangement uses TRBV5-5 and TRBJ2-1. Per germline, CDR1 SGHKS and CDR2 YYEKEE (reference sequence). CDR3 size: 12 residues. CDR3 residues: CASNKVNNEQFF. The complete variable domain, with remaining parts taken from reference TRBV5-5 and TRBJ2-1, reads DAGVTQSPTHLIKTRGQQVTLRCSPISGHKSVSWYQQVLGQGPQFIFQYYEKEERGRGNFPDRFSARQFPNYSSELNVNALLLGDSALYLCASNKVNNEQFFGPGTRLTVL.

The chain uses TRBV5-1 and TRBJ2-4; the D call of TRBD1 rests on TCRdb alone, since no DNA is present to check it. CDR1 SGHRS and CDR2 YFSETQ come from the germline V gene. The CDR3 spans 13 residues. CDR3 residues: CASSLERGARQYF.

The chain recombines TRBV5-4 with TRBJ2-1. The CDR3 sequence is 13 residues long. The V gene's germline CDR1 is SGHNT and CDR2 YYREEE (reference sequence). Here the CDR3 reads CASSSYLTGEQFF.

The V call is TRBV5-1, the J call TRBJ1-4. The CDR3 is made up of 14 amino acids. CDR1 and CDR2 from the germline V gene are SGHRS and YFSETQ. The CDR3 loop is CASSGGSTNEKLFF.